This TCR beta chain was captured by sequencing in a study of radiotherapy plus CTLA-4 blockade in lung cancer. With 3 bases clipped from V and 5 bases from J, the junction kept 4 bases outside the gene matches. The CDR3 extends over 15 amino acids. The germline gives CDR1 LNHNV, CDR2 YYDKDF (reference sequence). Assay used: immunoSEQ multiplex PCR; TCRdb lists only in-frame clones, some missing. This repertoire shows roughly 45,000 clones, approximately 62% found once; its top ten account for about 18%. The sequences come from peripheral blood, collected from a patient treated with radiotherapy plus ipilimumab. The receptor was derived from a human donor with non-small cell lung cancer who had a partial response to radiotherapy plus ipilimumab. V is TRBV15 and J is TRBJ1-4; TRBD1 aligns across 9 bases. CDR3 nucleotide sequence: TGTGCCACCAGCAGGCCGACAGGGGGGAATGAAAAACTGTTTTTT. It specifies CATSRPTGGNEKLFF.